The rows below give T cell receptor beta chains drawn from one sample of a study of radiotherapy plus CTLA-4 blockade in lung cancer. Data came from immunoSEQ multiplex PCR; TCRdb stores just in-frame clones and leaves some out. In the table there are over 80,000 clones, over 80% of which are singletons. Sequenced here: peripheral blood, sampled from a patient treated with radiotherapy plus ipilimumab. Every receptor here comes from a human donor with non-small cell lung cancer who had stable disease on radiotherapy plus ipilimumab. The CDR3 runs from the conserved cysteine through the conserved F or W. D genes are given only for firm matches.

D gene: NA; V gene: TRBV2; J gene: TRBJ1-1; CDR3 protein: CASSVRGNTEAFF
D gene: TRBD1; V gene: TRBV2; J gene: TRBJ2-1; CDR3 protein: CASSYSGTGDTEQFF
D gene: NA; V gene: TRBV19; J gene: TRBJ1-1; CDR3 protein: CASSPRGILNTEAFF
D gene: TRBD1; V gene: TRBV28; J gene: TRBJ1-6; CDR3 protein: CASSSTGEGSPLHF
D gene: NA; V gene: TRBV9; J gene: TRBJ2-1; CDR3 protein: CASSVGRWEQFF
D gene: NA; V gene: TRBV19; J gene: TRBJ1-5; CDR3 protein: CASSPTTSRPQHF
D gene: NA; V gene: TRBV2; J gene: TRBJ1-1; CDR3 protein: CASKTEVNTEAFF
D gene: NA; V gene: TRBV7-8; J gene: TRBJ1-6; CDR3 protein: CASSSSSYNSPLHF
D gene: NA; V gene: TRBV7-8; J gene: TRBJ2-7; CDR3 protein: CASGLQDYEQYF
D gene: NA; V gene: TRBV6-1; J gene: TRBJ1-6; CDR3 protein: CASLDSFNSPLHF
D gene: NA; V gene: TRBV5-1; J gene: TRBJ2-3; CDR3 protein: CASSLPRSTDTQYF
D gene: TRBD1; V gene: TRBV9; J gene: TRBJ2-1; CDR3 protein: CASSVMQGAGRVYNEQFF
D gene: TRBD1; V gene: TRBV19; J gene: TRBJ1-5; CDR3 protein: CASSPAGGATRPQHF
D gene: TRBD1; V gene: TRBV9; J gene: TRBJ1-1; CDR3 protein: CASSRKGQGASEAFF
D gene: NA; V gene: TRBV19; J gene: TRBJ1-3; CDR3 protein: CASRLGRGQSGNTIYF
D gene: NA; V gene: TRBV7-3; J gene: TRBJ2-3; CDR3 protein: CASSLGMRGYADTQYF
D gene: NA; V gene: TRBV29-1; J gene: TRBJ2-2; CDR3 protein: CSVEKPKSGSLTGELFF
D gene: TRBD1; V gene: TRBV5-8; J gene: TRBJ1-2; CDR3 protein: CASSHTGGRMYGYTF
D gene: NA; V gene: TRBV7-3; J gene: TRBJ1-1; CDR3 protein: CASSLQGGNTEAFF
D gene: TRBD1; V gene: TRBV18; J gene: TRBJ1-2; CDR3 protein: CASSPTTGTGGAGYGYTF
D gene: NA; V gene: TRBV18; J gene: TRBJ1-2; CDR3 protein: CASSRTTSLNYGYTF
D gene: TRBD2; V gene: TRBV28; J gene: TRBJ2-7; CDR3 protein: CASSAVGLAAYEQYF
D gene: NA; V gene: TRBV5-1; J gene: TRBJ2-7; CDR3 protein: CASSLDRAYEQYF
D gene: TRBD2; V gene: TRBV27; J gene: TRBJ2-2; CDR3 protein: CASRHGTSVSSTGELFF
D gene: NA; V gene: TRBV27; J gene: TRBJ2-1; CDR3 protein: CASSLSKAHEQFF
D gene: NA; V gene: TRBV30; J gene: TRBJ2-2; CDR3 protein: CAWSDGTPNTGELFF
D gene: TRBD2; V gene: TRBV7-9; J gene: TRBJ2-1; CDR3 protein: CATRGPSGGANEQFF
D gene: NA; V gene: TRBV30; J gene: TRBJ2-7; CDR3 protein: CAWSTLGTTPNSYEQYF
D gene: NA; V gene: TRBV6-1; J gene: TRBJ2-5; CDR3 protein: CASSGLFITSKETQYF
D gene: TRBD1; V gene: TRBV18; J gene: TRBJ2-7; CDR3 protein: CASSPRQGYEQYF
D gene: TRBD1; V gene: TRBV6-1; J gene: TRBJ2-7; CDR3 protein: CASKKDRGSSYEQYF
D gene: NA; V gene: TRBV14; J gene: TRBJ2-1; CDR3 protein: CASSQRVRSYNEQFF
D gene: NA; V gene: TRBV6-6; J gene: TRBJ1-1; CDR3 protein: CASRAGKEDTEAFF
D gene: TRBD2; V gene: TRBV30; J gene: TRBJ2-5; CDR3 protein: CAWTSGPQETQYF
D gene: NA; V gene: TRBV5-6; J gene: TRBJ1-2; CDR3 protein: CASSLNRVPGYTF
D gene: TRBD1; V gene: TRBV7-4; J gene: TRBJ2-7; CDR3 protein: CASSLEYVGQGDSYEQYF
D gene: TRBD1; V gene: TRBV5-1; J gene: TRBJ2-5; CDR3 protein: CASSLGGRQGTQETQYF
D gene: NA; V gene: TRBV11-2; J gene: TRBJ1-3; CDR3 protein: CASSLRTTLGYTIYF
D gene: NA; V gene: TRBV6-5; J gene: TRBJ1-6; CDR3 protein: CASSGPGAHSPLHF
D gene: NA; V gene: TRBV5-6; J gene: TRBJ2-1; CDR3 protein: CASSFHHEQFF
D gene: NA; V gene: TRBV6-6; J gene: TRBJ1-6; CDR3 protein: CASSYDRLNSPLHF
D gene: TRBD2; V gene: TRBV19; J gene: TRBJ2-3; CDR3 protein: CASSIGLAGTDTQYF
D gene: TRBD1; V gene: TRBV7-3; J gene: TRBJ2-7; CDR3 protein: CATSGGYEQYF
D gene: TRBD1; V gene: TRBV25-1; J gene: TRBJ2-7; CDR3 protein: CASSEPGTGTYEQYF
D gene: NA; V gene: TRBV28; J gene: TRBJ1-5; CDR3 protein: CASSPLGRQPQHF
D gene: NA; V gene: TRBV5-1; J gene: TRBJ1-2; CDR3 protein: CASSSKQGYGYTF
D gene: NA; V gene: TRBV19; J gene: TRBJ1-6; CDR3 protein: CASSIGNSPLHF
D gene: NA; V gene: TRBV4-1; J gene: TRBJ1-4; CDR3 protein: CASSQGGAFAKLFF
D gene: NA; V gene: TRBV29-1; J gene: TRBJ1-2; CDR3 protein: CSVVSGADGYTF
D gene: TRBD2; V gene: TRBV9; J gene: TRBJ2-5; CDR3 protein: CASSVVAGGPETQYF
D gene: NA; V gene: TRBV5-6; J gene: TRBJ2-3; CDR3 protein: CASRSTRRQSADTQYF
D gene: NA; V gene: TRBV4-2; J gene: TRBJ1-1; CDR3 protein: CASSTERLDTEAFF
D gene: NA; V gene: TRBV2; J gene: TRBJ2-3; CDR3 protein: CASSVQGPQDTQYF
D gene: TRBD1; V gene: TRBV5-1; J gene: TRBJ2-4; CDR3 protein: CASSLDPGQGRDIQYF
D gene: NA; V gene: TRBV6-5; J gene: TRBJ2-1; CDR3 protein: CASSYDRGNEQFF
D gene: TRBD1; V gene: TRBV9; J gene: TRBJ2-1; CDR3 protein: CASSAGGSYNEQFF
D gene: TRBD1; V gene: TRBV9; J gene: TRBJ1-3; CDR3 protein: CASSQTGGAGNTIYF